This T cell receptor (beta chain) was sequenced during a study of T cell responses to AZD1222 COVID-19 vaccine. Study results and caveats: It should be noted that donors were predominantly white British and more often female, and clonal diversity was possibly underestimated. Sampling that yielded the repertoires occurred only after the peak T cell response. Of the AZD1222 recipients, only five to seven were seropositive at baseline. Recipients of two AZD1222 doses showed rising Spike-specific TCR breadth and depth.

The germline gives CDR1 LGHNA, CDR2 YSLEER. V was trimmed by 0 bases and J by 5 bases, leaving 14 bases between them. The CDR3 covers 15 residues. Repertoires were generated with immunoSEQ multiplex PCR, while TCRdb's copy carries only in-frame clones and drops some. The data show fewer than 100,000 clones, less than 85% seen once. Turning to this clone: The target antigen is unknown.

This clonotype was sampled from an adult who received the AZD1222 COVID-19 vaccine. The V and J genes are TRBV4-3 and TRBJ2-7; TRBD2 is a possible D gene (5 bases). Material: peripheral blood, obtained 28 days after the second AZD1222 dose. CDR3 residues: CASSQDPTYGDEQYF. CDR3 nucleotide sequence: TGCGCCAGCAGCCAAGACCCTACTTACGGGGACGAGCAGTACTTC.